The present T cell receptor (beta chain) was sequenced within a study of shared clonotypes between healthy human individuals. Turning to the study itself: Each donor contributed plates that comprised three CD4 naive, three CD4 memory, two CD8 naive and one CD8 memory.

A word on this clone: The antigen is undetermined.

Findings and limits, study-wide: Clonotypes shared by all four donors outscored non-shared clonotypes in generation probability. Several donors shared approximately 5% of their naive CD4 clonotypes. On the whole, naive subsets had larger estimated richness than memory subsets had.

Using immunoSEQ multiplex PCR, the repertoire was profiled, and TCRdb retains in-frame clones only, with some absent. Among 1,500,000 or so clones, around 98.5% were seen once, and the ten largest hold roughly 0.35%. The CDR3 runs to 17 residues. Germline CDR1 reads GTSNPN; CDR2 reads SVGIG (reference sequence). Germline trimming cut 5 bases from V and 0 bases from J; bases unmatched to any gene: 15. Sequenced sample: naive CD4+ T cells sorted from blood. Subset: CD45RA+ positively selected. V and J are TRBV30 and TRBJ2-7, with 8 bases that match TRBD1. The clonotype comes from a young man in good health. This CDR3 reads CAWGQGMGGTGSYEQYF. For the CDR3, the DNA is TGTGCCTGGGGACAGGGAATGGGCGGAACGGGCTCCTACGAGCAGTACTTC.